This TCR beta chain was obtained from a study of prognosis after radiotherapy for stage I lung cancer. Overall study: Enrollment began in April 2018 and ended in early 2019; the enrolled patients had stage I non-small cell lung cancer.

CDR3 length: 14 amino acids. Looked up from germline, CDR1 is DFQATT and CDR2 is SNEGSKA (reference sequence). The authors amplified TCR beta CDR3 from genomic DNA using two-round multiplex PCR. Each TRBV and TRBJ gene had its own primer in the first PCR round. TCRdb used MiXCR to reprocess the multiplex PCR reads, holding one entry per CDR3 protein. The data hold 15,000 to 20,000 distinct CDR3 sequences, with approximately 30% observed a single time. Study outcomes and limitations: Patients with metastases reportedly showed TRBV and TRBJ gene usage that differed from patients without metastases.

Remarks on this clonotype: Its antigen is as yet unknown. A read error may account for a junction end that differs from germline.

The J gene is TRBJ2-7, the V gene TRBV20-1, with 8 positions matching TRBD1. Here the sequenced sample was PBMCs, taken before or after stereotactic body radiation therapy (not recorded which). The sequence was obtained from a donor over 45 with non-small cell lung cancer. Here the CDR3 DNA reads TGCAGTGATAGAGACACACGGACAGGGAGCGAGAAGTACTTC. It codes for CSDRDTRTGSEKYF.